This is a list of T cell receptor beta chains from one sample in a study of early stage breast cancer tumors. Here immunoSEQ multiplex PCR was the method, and the copy in TCRdb shows in-frame clones only, minus some. The sample records 50,000 to 65,000 clones, 90% to 95% being singletons. The sample consisted of blood. These receptors came from a person aged 70 to 85 with breast cancer. The CDR3 runs from the conserved cysteine through the conserved F or W. The D gene is left open where the match is weak. Not all rows give a size; the values are once, few, many and, for expanded clones, a class.

clone_size j_call d_call v_call cdr3_aa cdr3_nt
- TRBJ2-5 TRBD2 TRBV7-2 CASSPRLAGETQYF TGTGCCAGCAGCCCTCGACTAGCAGGGGAGACCCAGTACTTC
- TRBJ2-2 - TRBV6-6 CASSLQSTGELFF TGTGCCAGCAGCCTACAGAGCACCGGGGAGCTGTTTTTT
- TRBJ1-2 - TRBV27 CASRGQDFVYGYTF TGTGCCAGCAGGGGGCAAGACTTCGTCTATGGCTACACCTTC
- TRBJ2-3 - TRBV5-1 CASSLASPTDTQYF TGCGCCAGCAGCTTAGCGAGCCCCACAGATACGCAGTATTTT
- TRBJ1-2 - TRBV7-8 CASSLAGGMDYGYTF TGTGCCAGCAGCTTAGCGGGGGGGATGGATTATGGCTACACCTTC
- TRBJ2-7 - TRBV19 CASSDGDIF TGTGCCAGTAGTGACGGGGACATTTTC
few TRBJ1-2 - TRBV7-2 CASSLAGLPGYTF TGTGCCAGCAGCTTAGCGGGCCTGCCCGGCTACACCTTC
- TRBJ2-7 - TRBV1 CTSSHALRSSGRTREQYF TGCACCAGCAGCCATGCCTTACGGAGTAGCGGGAGGACTCGGGAGCAGTACTTC
- TRBJ1-1 - TRBV4-1 CASSLWTVQNTEAFF TGCGCCAGCAGCCTCTGGACAGTCCAGAACACTGAAGCTTTCTTT
- TRBJ1-3 TRBD1 TRBV4-3 CASSQFWRGQVLSSGNTIYF TGCGCCAGCAGCCAATTCTGGCGGGGACAGGTCCTTTCCTCTGGAAACACCATATATTTT
- TRBJ1-1 - TRBV19 CATEGEGRGAFF TGTGCCACTGAGGGGGAGGGTAGAGGTGCTTTCTTT
- TRBJ1-6 TRBD1 TRBV18 CASSPNGGTGANSPLHF TGTGCCAGCTCACCGAATGGAGGGACAGGGGCTAATTCACCCCTCCACTTT
- TRBJ2-1 TRBD2 TRBV9 CASSVEREEKKPGEQFF TGTGCCAGCAGCGTTGAGCGGGAGGAAAAGAAGCCGGGTGAGCAGTTCTTC
- TRBJ2-7 TRBD2 TRBV5-8 CASSTRLAGGYEQYF TGTGCCAGCAGCACCCGACTAGCGGGAGGATACGAGCAGTACTTC
few TRBJ2-3 TRBD2 TRBV10-1 CASGTSGTDTQYF TGCGCCAGTGGGACTAGCGGGACGGATACGCAGTATTTT
- TRBJ2-1 TRBD2 TRBV11-2 CASSLDSRAGVDEQFF TGTGCCAGCAGCTTAGATAGTAGAGCGGGAGTTGATGAGCAGTTCTTC
- TRBJ2-3 TRBD2 TRBV9 CASSVVAGGDADTQYF TGTGCCAGCAGCGTAGTAGCGGGGGGCGACGCAGATACGCAGTATTTT
- TRBJ1-4 - TRBV6-6 CASRAGTGLPNEKLFF TGTGCCAGCAGAGCCGGGACGGGACTCCCTAATGAAAAACTGTTTTTT
- TRBJ1-2 - TRBV6-4 CASSEGRSYGYTF TGTGCCAGCAGTGAGGGCAGATCCTATGGCTACACCTTC
- TRBJ1-1 - TRBV4-1 CASSPAQVLNTEAFF TGCGCCAGCAGCCCCGCACAGGTCCTGAACACTGAAGCTTTCTTT
- TRBJ1-4 - TRBV4-1 CASSLSQGIVGEKLFF TGCGCCAGCAGCCTCTCACAGGGTATAGTTGGAGAAAAACTGTTTTTT
- TRBJ2-1 - TRBV28 CASSISLGEQFF TGTGCCAGCAGTATATCACTAGGGGAGCAGTTCTTC
- TRBJ2-1 - TRBV5-1 CASSIAPGAGRNEQFF TGCGCCAGCAGCATCGCCCCAGGAGCGGGTCGGAATGAGCAGTTCTTC
once TRBJ1-1 TRBD1 TRBV29-1 CSVVKGADTEAFF TGCAGCGTTGTAAAGGGGGCAGACACTGAAGCTTTCTTT
- TRBJ1-4 TRBD1 TRBV6-5 CASSAIGTENEKLFF TGTGCCAGCAGTGCAATCGGGACAGAAAATGAAAAACTGTTTTTT
- TRBJ1-2 - TRBV10-3 CAISDRGNYGYTF TGTGCCATCAGTGATCGAGGAAACTATGGCTACACCTTC
- TRBJ2-6 - TRBV23-1 CASRPGSGANVLTF TGCGCCAGCAGACCAGGGTCTGGGGCCAACGTCCTGACTTTC
- TRBJ2-5 - TRBV7-2 CASSFRRVTGETQYF TGTGCCAGCAGCTTCCGCAGGGTAACTGGGGAGACCCAGTACTTC
- TRBJ2-7 - TRBV7-2 CASSAQAYEQYF TGTGCCAGCAGCGCCCAGGCCTACGAGCAGTACTTC
- TRBJ1-5 - TRBV10-1 CASSASAGQPQHF TGCGCCAGCAGTGCCTCGGCGGGCCAGCCCCAGCATTTT
- TRBJ2-7 - TRBV28 CASSSILGVASSYEQYF TGTGCCAGCAGTTCCATACTTGGGGTAGCGAGCTCCTACGAGCAGTACTTC
- TRBJ2-3 - TRBV7-2 CASSLRAGAADTQYF TGTGCCAGCAGCTTACGGGCGGGGGCCGCAGATACGCAGTATTTT
- TRBJ2-7 TRBD1 TRBV5-6 CASSRTGTGLSEQYF TGTGCCAGCAGCCGAACCGGGACAGGCCTGAGTGAGCAGTACTTC
- TRBJ2-1 TRBD2 TRBV5-1 CASDPGGTYNEQFF TGCGCCAGCGACCCCGGGGGGACCTACAATGAGCAGTTCTTC
- TRBJ2-7 TRBD2 TRBV11-2 CASSLDNPSGRAYEQYF TGTGCCAGCAGCTTAGATAATCCTAGCGGCCGAGCCTACGAGCAGTACTTC
- TRBJ1-6 - TRBV18 CASSPPSQGLSPLHF TGTGCCAGCTCACCACCGAGCCAGGGTCTATCACCCCTCCACTTT
- TRBJ2-1 TRBD2 TRBV7-9 CASSSTGTSSYNEQFF TGTGCCAGCAGCTCTACCGGGACTAGCTCCTACAATGAGCAGTTCTTC
once TRBJ2-3 TRBD2 TRBV9 CASSVGLAGGTDTQYF TGTGCCAGCAGCGTAGGACTAGCGGGAGGCACAGATACGCAGTATTTT
- TRBJ1-2 TRBD1 TRBV7-2 CASSLVSGTGRSYTF TGTGCCAGCAGCTTAGTATCCGGGACAGGGAGAAGCTACACCTTC
- TRBJ2-1 TRBD2 TRBV27 CASSWGREVNEQFF TGTGCCAGCAGTTGGGGGAGGGAGGTCAATGAGCAGTTCTTC
once TRBJ2-5 - TRBV11-3 CASSRGRGQETQYF TGTGCCAGCAGCCGTGGACGGGGGCAAGAGACCCAGTACTTC
- TRBJ1-2 TRBD1 TRBV28 CASSLSPTGQFYGYTF TGTGCCAGCAGTTTATCACCGACGGGACAGTTCTATGGCTACACCTTC
- TRBJ1-1 - TRBV6-1 CASSRPGAHTEAFF TGTGCCAGCAGTAGGCCAGGGGCACACACTGAAGCTTTCTTT
- TRBJ1-2 - TRBV2 CASSESGVGYTF TGTGCCAGCAGTGAGTCAGGGGTCGGCTACACCTTC
once TRBJ2-7 TRBD1 TRBV18 CASSPRQGAYEQYF TGTGCCAGCTCACCACGACAGGGGGCCTACGAGCAGTACTTC
- TRBJ1-3 - TRBV5-1 CASSLNSLEQGYGNTIYF TGCGCCAGCAGCTTGAATTCCCTAGAACAGGGTTACGGAAACACCATATATTTT
- TRBJ2-5 TRBD2 TRBV5-5 CASSFSGGTQETQYF TGTGCCAGCAGCTTTAGCGGGGGGACACAAGAGACCCAGTACTTC
- TRBJ1-2 - TRBV6-5 CASSPTVNYGYTF TGTGCCAGCAGCCCGACAGTTAACTATGGCTACACCTTC
once TRBJ1-4 - TRBV7-2 CASSLDPTGAEKLFF TGTGCCAGCAGCTTAGACCCGACGGGAGCGGAAAAACTGTTTTTT
- TRBJ2-5 - TRBV10-2 CATKQGGETQYF TGCGCCACCAAACAGGGGGGGGAGACCCAGTACTTC
- TRBJ2-6 - TRBV7-2 CASSLRRLGVTSGANVLTF TGTGCCAGCAGCTTAAGGCGATTGGGCGTTACCTCTGGGGCCAACGTCCTGACTTTC
- TRBJ2-6 TRBD1 TRBV4-3 CASSPAGGSGANVLTF TGCGCCAGCAGCCCAGCAGGGGGCTCTGGGGCCAACGTCCTGACTTTC
once TRBJ1-1 TRBD1 TRBV7-6 CASKGTGPQAFF TGTGCCAGCAAGGGGACAGGGCCCCAAGCTTTCTTT
- TRBJ2-4 - TRBV2 CASSVKRDLAKNIQYF TGTGCCAGCAGTGTGAAAAGGGACTTAGCCAAAAACATTCAGTACTTC
- TRBJ1-2 TRBD1 TRBV10-3 CAIRDETGTVNYGYTF TGTGCCATCAGAGATGAAACCGGGACAGTTAACTATGGCTACACCTTC